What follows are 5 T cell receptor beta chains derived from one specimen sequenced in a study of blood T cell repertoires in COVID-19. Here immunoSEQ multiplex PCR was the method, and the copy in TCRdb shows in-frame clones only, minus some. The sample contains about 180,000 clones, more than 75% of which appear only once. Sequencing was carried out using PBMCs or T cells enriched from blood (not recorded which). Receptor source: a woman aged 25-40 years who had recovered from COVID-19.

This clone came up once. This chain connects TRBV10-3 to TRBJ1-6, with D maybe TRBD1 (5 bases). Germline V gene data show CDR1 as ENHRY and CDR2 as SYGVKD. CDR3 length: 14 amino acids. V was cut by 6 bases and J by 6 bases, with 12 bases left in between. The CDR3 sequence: CAIRSTAPNSPLHF. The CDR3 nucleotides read TGTGCCATCAGGTCGACAGCTCCTAATTCACCCCTCCACTTT.

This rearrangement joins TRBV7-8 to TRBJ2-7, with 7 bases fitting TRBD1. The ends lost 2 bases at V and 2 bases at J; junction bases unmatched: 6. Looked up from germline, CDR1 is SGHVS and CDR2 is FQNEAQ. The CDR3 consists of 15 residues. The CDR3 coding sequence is TGTGCCAGCAGCTTACCATCGACAGGGACCTACGAGCAGTACTTC. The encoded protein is CASSLPSTGTYEQYF.

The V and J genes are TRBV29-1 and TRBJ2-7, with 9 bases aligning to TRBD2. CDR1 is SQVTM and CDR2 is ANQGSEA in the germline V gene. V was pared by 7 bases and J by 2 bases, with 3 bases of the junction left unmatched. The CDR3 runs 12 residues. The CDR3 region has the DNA TGCAGCGGATCTAGCGGGACCTACGAGCAGTACTTC. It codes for CSGSSGTYEQYF.

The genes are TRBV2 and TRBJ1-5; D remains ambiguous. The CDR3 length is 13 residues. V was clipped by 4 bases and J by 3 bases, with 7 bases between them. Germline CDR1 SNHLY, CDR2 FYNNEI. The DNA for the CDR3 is TGTGCCAGCAGTGGGCAGGACAATCAGCCCCAGCATTTT. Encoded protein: CASSGQDNQPQHF.

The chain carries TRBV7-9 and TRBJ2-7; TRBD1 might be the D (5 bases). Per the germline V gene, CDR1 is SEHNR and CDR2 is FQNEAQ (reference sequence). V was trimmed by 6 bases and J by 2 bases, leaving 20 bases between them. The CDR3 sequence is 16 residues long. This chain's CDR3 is CASSPRTGADAYEQYF. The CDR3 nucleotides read TGTGCCAGCAGTCCTAGAACAGGAGCTGACGCCTACGAGCAGTACTTC.